The TCR beta chain described here comes from a study of T cells after yellow fever vaccination. Production of TCR cDNA was by 5'RACE template switching, which also added a universal primer site and UMIs. From the 5' RACE reads, TCRdb called clonotypes with MiXCR, one entry per CDR3 protein. The sample includes roughly 240,000 distinct CDR3 sequences, 6.7% seen only once; the top ten take 1% to 1.2%. The CDR3 contains 13 residues. Deletions cut 3 bases from V and 3 bases from J, with 9 bases between. General study points: Post-booster samples contained most primary-vaccination clones (around 95% CD4, less than 90% CD8). Secondary responses were weaker yet peaked faster, day 5 versus 15.

This clonotype was counted at least ten times. Its antigen is not identified. The sequence derives from a man aged 25 to 40 who received the YFV17D yellow fever vaccine. The J gene is TRBJ2-7, the V gene TRBV12-3 or TRBV12-4; D unresolved. The specimen comprised CD4+ T cells sorted from PBMCs, sampled on the day of the yellow fever booster vaccination. This CDR3 is CASSFGGHYEQYF. The DNA of the CDR3 is TGTGCCAGCAGTTTCGGTGGCCACTACGAGCAGTACTTC.